The present T cell receptor (beta chain) was sequenced within a study of PD-1 blockade in classical Hodgkin lymphoma. Regarding the study as a whole: CD4+ but not CD8+ TCR diversity rose significantly by C4D1. Those starting nivolumab under 1 year post-ASCT were excluded. Patients newly diagnosed and complete responders had comparable baseline diversity. Newly diagnosed patients had baseline TCR diversity that was reportedly lower than that of healthy donors.

Time point of the sample: cycle 4 day 1 (C4D1), after 5 to 7 weeks of nivolumab. Every patient had relapsed following autologous stem cell transplantation, and cohorts differed in brentuximab vedotin exposure. CDR1 and CDR2 (germline): MNHNS, SASEGT. The trim removed 7 bases at V and 4 bases at J, leaving 7 bases unmatched. The CDR3 loop spans 15 amino acids. Sequencing used immunoSEQ multiplex PCR; TCRdb keeps in-frame clones, though not all of them. The sample yields roughly 86,000 clones, 83% seen once. For this clone: What it recognizes is unknown.

The chain carries TRBV6-1 and TRBJ2-1; TRBD2 matches at 10 bases. This specimen consisted of peripheral blood mononuclear cells (PBMCs), obtained before the fourth cycle of nivolumab. This sequence originates from a human donor with classical Hodgkin lymphoma. In DNA form, the CDR3 reads TGTGCCAGCATACGAGCGGGAGGGAGTTACAATGAGCAGTTCTTC. Residues: CASIRAGGSYNEQFF.